Listed below are T cell receptor beta chains from one sample, sequenced in a study of T cells in tumors and immune-related adverse events. Profiling relied on immunoSEQ multiplex PCR, and the TCRdb table lists in-frame clones only, not all of them. The sample holds roughly 24,000 clones, approximately 90% seen once. This sample comprised lymph node tissue, obtained from a patient treated with anti-PD-1 therapy. The receptors stem from a female donor with metastatic renal cell carcinoma. Each CDR3 is given with its conserved first and last residue. The order of the fields is clone size, V gene, J gene, D gene, CDR3 DNA, CDR3 protein. A D gene is named only where the DNA matches it firmly. The listing skips clone size in some rows; elsewhere it reads once, few, many or a size class.

.	TRBV6-6	TRBJ2-7	.	TGTGCCAGCAGTTACTCGACCCAGGGGGGGGAGCAGTACTTC	CASSYSTQGGEQYF
.	TRBV11-2	TRBJ2-3	.	TGTGCCAGCAGCCACCGGGACACCAGCACAGATACGCAGTATTTT	CASSHRDTSTDTQYF
.	TRBV6-5	TRBJ2-7	.	TGTGCCAGCAGTCGACAGGCATCCTACGAGCAGTACTTC	CASSRQASYEQYF
few	TRBV7-8	TRBJ2-7	TRBD2	TGTGCCAGCAGCGGTACTAGCGGGAGACAATACGAGCAGTACTTC	CASSGTSGRQYEQYF
.	TRBV18	TRBJ1-1	TRBD1	TGTGCCAGCTCACCACCGCGGACAGGGAGGGCGACTGAAGCTTTCTTT	CASSPPRTGRATEAFF
.	TRBV6-4	TRBJ2-3	.	TGTGCCAGCAGAATCGACAGCTACACAGATACGCAGTATTTT	CASRIDSYTDTQYF
.	TRBV4-1	TRBJ1-4	TRBD1	TGCGCCAGCAGCCAAAGTCAGGGGGCATCTGAAAAACTGTTTTTT	CASSQSQGASEKLFF
.	TRBV19	TRBJ2-5	TRBD1	TGTGCCAGTAGAAGACAGGGGGGTATCCAAGAGACCCAGTACTTC	CASRRQGGIQETQYF
.	TRBV14	TRBJ2-2	TRBD1	TGTGCCAGCAGCCAAGAAACAGGGGGCCACGGGGAGCTGTTTTTT	CASSQETGGHGELFF
.	TRBV28	TRBJ2-7	TRBD1	TGTGCCAGCAGTTTGGGACAGGGAAGAAACGAGCAGTACTTC	CASSLGQGRNEQYF
.	TRBV5-4	TRBJ1-1	.	TGTGCCAGCAGTACCATACAGGAGAACACTGAAGCTTTCTTT	CASSTIQENTEAFF
.	TRBV7-6	TRBJ2-5	TRBD2	TGTGCCAGCAGCTTAAACCGGGGGGGCTCAGAGACCCAGTACTTC	CASSLNRGGSETQYF
.	TRBV5-4	TRBJ1-2	.	TGTGCCAGCAGCTTCAGGGGAGCTAACTATGGCTACACCTTC	CASSFRGANYGYTF
.	TRBV19	TRBJ2-2	TRBD2	TGTGCCAGTACCACGCTAGCGGTAAACACCGGGGAGCTGTTTTTT	CASTTLAVNTGELFF
.	TRBV29-1	TRBJ1-5	.	TGCAGCGTTGGGGCTTCCGGGCTCAATCAGCCCCAGCATTTT	CSVGASGLNQPQHF
.	TRBV12-5	TRBJ2-6	.	TGTGCTAGTGGGTTAGGTAGCTCTGGGGCCAACGTCCTGACTTTC	CASGLGSSGANVLTF
.	TRBV2	TRBJ1-6	TRBD1	TGTGCCAGCTTGGACAGGGGTCTGTCCTATAATTCACCCCTCCACTTT	CASLDRGLSYNSPLHF
.	TRBV2	TRBJ1-5	TRBD1	TGTGCCAGCAGTGGACAGGGGGCTAGTCAGCCCCAGCATTTT	CASSGQGASQPQHF
.	TRBV11-2	TRBJ1-2	TRBD1	TGTGCCAGCAGCTTAGATCCCGGCGGACAGGGGGCGGAAGGCTACACCTTC	CASSLDPGGQGAEGYTF
.	TRBV7-9	TRBJ1-5	.	TGTGCCAGCAGCGCCGGATTTCAGCCCCAGCATTTT	CASSAGFQPQHF
.	TRBV10-2	TRBJ2-3	TRBD2	TGCGCCAGCAGTGATAGCGGGGGGGAACTCACAGATACGCAGTATTTT	CASSDSGGELTDTQYF
.	TRBV7-9	TRBJ2-5	.	TGTGCCAGCAGCTTAGTAGAGACCCAGTACTTC	CASSLVETQYF
few	TRBV7-9	TRBJ1-4	.	TGTGCCAGCCAGACTACAGTATCTGAAAAACTGTTTTTT	CASQTTVSEKLFF
.	TRBV10-2	TRBJ2-1	TRBD1	TGCGCCACCACAGGGGCCTACAATGAGCAGTTCTTC	CATTGAYNEQFF
.	TRBV25-1	TRBJ1-2	.	TGTGCCGGCCCTTTGGAACCAGGGGACTATGGCTACACCTTC	CAGPLEPGDYGYTF
.	TRBV5-6	TRBJ2-1	TRBD1	TGTGCCAGCAGCTACCCGGACAGGCCAGCCTACAATGAGCAGTTCTTC	CASSYPDRPAYNEQFF
.	TRBV15	TRBJ2-1	TRBD2	TGTGCCACCAGCAGAGAAGTAGTACTAGCGGGAGTCATTTACAACAATGAGCAGTTCTTC	CATSREVVLAGVIYNNEQFF
.	TRBV19	TRBJ1-5	.	TGTGCCAGTAGTAGACGGGACAATCAGCCCCAGCATTTT	CASSRRDNQPQHF